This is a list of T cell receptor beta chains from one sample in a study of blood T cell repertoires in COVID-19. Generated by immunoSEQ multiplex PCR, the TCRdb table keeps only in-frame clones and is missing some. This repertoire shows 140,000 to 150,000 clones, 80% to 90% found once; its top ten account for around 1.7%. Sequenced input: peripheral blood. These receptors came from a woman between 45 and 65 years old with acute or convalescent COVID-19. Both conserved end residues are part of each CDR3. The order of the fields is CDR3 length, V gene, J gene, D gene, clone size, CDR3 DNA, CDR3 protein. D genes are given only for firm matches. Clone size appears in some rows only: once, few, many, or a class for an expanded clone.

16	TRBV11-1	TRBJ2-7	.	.	TGTGCCAGCAGCTTAGCCCCAGGGTTCACCTCCTACGAGCAGTACTTC	CASSLAPGFTSYEQYF
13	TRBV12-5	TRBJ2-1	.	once	TGTGCTAGTGGTTTGTATGACAGCATGGGGCAGTTCTTC	CASGLYDSMGQFF
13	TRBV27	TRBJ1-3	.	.	TGTGCCAGCAGCGACTCGTCATTGAACACCATATATTTT	CASSDSSLNTIYF
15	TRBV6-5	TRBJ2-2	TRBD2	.	TGTGCCAGCATTCGGGAGGCCTGGTCCCCCGGGGAGCTGTTTTTT	CASIREAWSPGELFF
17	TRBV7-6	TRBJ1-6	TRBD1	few	TGTGCCAGCAGCCCCCGTTTAGGGGGCACGGGAAATTCACCCCTCCACTTT	CASSPRLGGTGNSPLHF
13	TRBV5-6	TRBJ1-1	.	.	TGTGCCAGCAGTTTGCAGGGAATCTCTGAAGCTTTCTTT	CASSLQGISEAFF
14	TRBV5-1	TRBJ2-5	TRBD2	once	TGCGCCAGCAGTATGGGCGGGGGGGCCGAGACCCAGTACTTC	CASSMGGGAETQYF
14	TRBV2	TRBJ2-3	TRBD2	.	TGTGCCAGCAAGTCCAGCGGGGTGGGAGATACGCAGTATTTT	CASKSSGVGDTQYF
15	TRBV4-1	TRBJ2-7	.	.	TGCGCCAGCAGCCAAGGCGGGGTTCGGTCCTACGAGCAGTACTTC	CASSQGGVRSYEQYF
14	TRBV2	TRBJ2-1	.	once	TGTGCCAGCACGAGGAGGGGCTCCTACAATGAGCAGTTCTTC	CASTRRGSYNEQFF
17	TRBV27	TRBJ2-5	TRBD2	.	TGTGCCAGCAGTTTAGGGGGAGCGGGAGGGCCGACGAAGACCCAGTACTTC	CASSLGGAGGPTKTQYF
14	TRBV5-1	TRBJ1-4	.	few	TGCGCCAGCAGCTTAAGTACAGGAAACGAAAAACTGTTTTTT	CASSLSTGNEKLFF
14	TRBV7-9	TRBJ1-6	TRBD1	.	TGTGCCAGCAGCCCGACAGACAGGGCCTCACCCCTCCACTTT	CASSPTDRASPLHF
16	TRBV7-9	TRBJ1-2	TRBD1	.	TGTGCCAGCAGCCTGCGGAACCGGGACAGGGCATATGGCTACACCTTC	CASSLRNRDRAYGYTF
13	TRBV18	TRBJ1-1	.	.	TGTGCCAGCTCACCACTTGAGAGGATTGAAGCTTTCTTT	CASSPLERIEAFF
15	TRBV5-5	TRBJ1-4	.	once	TGTGCCAGCAGCCCCCTAGGTGGAACTAATGAAAAACTGTTTTTT	CASSPLGGTNEKLFF
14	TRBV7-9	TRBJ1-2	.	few	TGTGCCAGCAGCTTAGTCGGGGCTAACTATGGCTACACCTTC	CASSLVGANYGYTF
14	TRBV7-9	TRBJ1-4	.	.	TGTGCCAGCAGCTTGGGGGCGCGGAGTGAAAAACTGTTTTTT	CASSLGARSEKLFF
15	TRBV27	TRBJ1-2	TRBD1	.	TGTGCCAGCAGTTTATCTCTCCCAGGGGGTGGTGGCTACACCTTC	CASSLSLPGGGGYTF
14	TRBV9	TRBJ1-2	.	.	TGTGCCAGCAACCCAGGCGACGGTCTTTATGGCTACACCTTC	CASNPGDGLYGYTF
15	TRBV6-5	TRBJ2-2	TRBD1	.	TGTGCCAGCAGTCGACCGACAGGGGGCCCCGGGGAGCTGTTTTTT	CASSRPTGGPGELFF
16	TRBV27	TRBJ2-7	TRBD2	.	TGTGCCAGCAGTTCACTTCTAGCGGGAGGAACCTACGAGCAGTACTTC	CASSSLLAGGTYEQYF
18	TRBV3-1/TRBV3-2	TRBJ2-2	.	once	TGTGCCAGCAGCCAAGATGGTAGCTGGAGAAGGAACACCGGGGAGCTGTTTTTT	CASSQDGSWRRNTGELFF
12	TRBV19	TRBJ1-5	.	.	TGTGCCAGTAGCATCGGGAATCAGCCCCAGCATTTT	CASSIGNQPQHF
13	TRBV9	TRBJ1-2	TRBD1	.	TGTGCCAGCAGCCCGGGGACAGACTATGGCTACACCTTC	CASSPGTDYGYTF
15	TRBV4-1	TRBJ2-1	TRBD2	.	TGCGCCAGCAGCCAGTACACTAGCGGCCACAATGAGCAGTTCTTC	CASSQYTSGHNEQFF
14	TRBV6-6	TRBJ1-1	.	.	TGTGCCAGCAGTTACTCCCCGGGGAGGTCTGAAGCTTTCTTT	CASSYSPGRSEAFF
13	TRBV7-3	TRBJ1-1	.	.	TGTGCCAGCAGCTTCTCCAGGAACACTGAAGCTTTCTTT	CASSFSRNTEAFF
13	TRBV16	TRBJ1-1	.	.	TGTGCCAGCAGCCAATCAAGAGCTACTGAAGCTTTCTTT	CASSQSRATEAFF
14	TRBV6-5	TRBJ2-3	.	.	TGTGCCAGCAGTTACGGGGGGGCCACAGATACGCAGTATTTT	CASSYGGATDTQYF
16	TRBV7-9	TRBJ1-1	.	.	TGTGCCAGCAGCTTATCGGGGGGCGCGATGAGGACTGAAGCTTTCTTT	CASSLSGGAMRTEAFF
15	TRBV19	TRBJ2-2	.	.	TGTGCCAGTAGTCTCTGGACAGTCAACACCGGGGAGCTGTTTTTT	CASSLWTVNTGELFF
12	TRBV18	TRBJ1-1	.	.	TGTGCCAGCTCAGGACAGCTCGCTGAAGCTTTCTTT	CASSGQLAEAFF
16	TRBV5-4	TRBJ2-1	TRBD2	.	TGTGCCAGCGATCTGGGCGGGGGGAGCTCCTACAATGAGCAGTTCTTC	CASDLGGGSSYNEQFF
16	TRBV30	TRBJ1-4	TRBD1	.	TGTGCCTGGAGTGTATTACAAGGGGGCGAAGATGAAAAACTGTTTTTT	CAWSVLQGGEDEKLFF
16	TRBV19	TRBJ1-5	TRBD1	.	TGTGCCAGTAGTATCCCCGGGACAGGCTACAATCAGCCCCAGCATTTT	CASSIPGTGYNQPQHF
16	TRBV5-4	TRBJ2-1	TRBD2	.	TGTGCCAGCAGCTTGGTTGGGTCTAGCGGGGACAATGAGCAGTTCTTC	CASSLVGSSGDNEQFF
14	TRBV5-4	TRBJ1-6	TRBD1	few	TGTGCCAGCAGCTTGACAGGGGGAAATTCACCCCTCCACTTT	CASSLTGGNSPLHF
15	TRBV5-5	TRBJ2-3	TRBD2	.	TGTGCCAGCAGCTTGGACTGGCGGGAGGAGGATACGCAGTATTTT	CASSLDWREEDTQYF
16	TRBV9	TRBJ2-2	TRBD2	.	TGTGCCAGCAGCCTAGCGGGAGGTGGAGACACCGGGGAGCTGTTTTTT	CASSLAGGGDTGELFF
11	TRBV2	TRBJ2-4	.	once	TGTGCCACCCTAACTAAAAACATTCAGTACTTC	CATLTKNIQYF